A selection of T cell receptor beta chains follows, all from one sample in a study of molecular identifiers for immune sequencing clone quantification. TCRdb independently ran MiXCR on the PCR reads; one entry per CDR3 protein. The sample lists about 70,000 distinct CDR3 sequences; around 18% were seen once. Sample: naive CD8+ T cells from blood, with Jurkat cell RNA spiked in. These TCRs come from a human donor in good health. Some libraries in this study had Jurkat cell RNA spiked in. The CDR3 runs from the conserved cysteine through the conserved F or W. Each record gives: V gene, D gene, CDR3 protein. The D gene is left open where the match is weak.

V gene: TRBV6-5
D gene: -
CDR3 protein: CASTPFRAHNEQFF

V gene: TRBV27
D gene: -
CDR3 protein: CATRFLGGETQYF

V gene: TRBV7-9
D gene: TRBD2
CDR3 protein: CASSRTSGLYEQYF

V gene: TRBV4-3
D gene: TRBD1
CDR3 protein: CASSQGAGGSYEQYF

V gene: TRBV11-2
D gene: TRBD2
CDR3 protein: CASSPTSPGLVLEQFF

V gene: TRBV7-9
D gene: -
CDR3 protein: CASSSTTYEQCF

V gene: TRBV28
D gene: -
CDR3 protein: CASSLYRGEQFF

V gene: TRBV20-1
D gene: -
CDR3 protein: CSARGNRGVWYGYTF

V gene: TRBV3-1
D gene: -
CDR3 protein: CASSQDQDLTREHYNEQFF

V gene: TRBV7-9
D gene: -
CDR3 protein: CASSATVNYGYTF

V gene: TRBV28
D gene: -
CDR3 protein: CASSSGGLGEQYF

V gene: TRBV20-1
D gene: TRBD2
CDR3 protein: CSARRTSAYEQYF

V gene: TRBV7-2
D gene: -
CDR3 protein: CASSLTRLDLNSPLHF

V gene: TRBV4-2
D gene: TRBD1
CDR3 protein: CASSQGTELFGTNEKLFF

V gene: TRBV4-2
D gene: TRBD1
CDR3 protein: CASSPDRGDEKLFF

V gene: TRBV12-3/TRBV12-4
D gene: TRBD2
CDR3 protein: CASSLGLEVYF

V gene: TRBV27
D gene: -
CDR3 protein: CATRGTNTGELFF

V gene: TRBV28
D gene: TRBD1
CDR3 protein: CASSGTGDTEAFF

V gene: TRBV21-1
D gene: -
CDR3 protein: CASSKEEREGHNGELFF

V gene: TRBV28
D gene: TRBD1
CDR3 protein: CASSSYPWGTAINYGYTF

V gene: TRBV24-1
D gene: -
CDR3 protein: CATSVGWGHTDTQYF

V gene: TRBV13
D gene: -
CDR3 protein: CASSKKRSGGETQYF

V gene: TRBV6-2/TRBV6-3
D gene: TRBD2
CDR3 protein: CASSGWTSGSPNEQFF

V gene: TRBV27
D gene: -
CDR3 protein: CASSPLGGRFRSGANVLTF

V gene: TRBV7-9
D gene: -
CDR3 protein: CASSLVPDEKLFF

V gene: TRBV7-9
D gene: -
CDR3 protein: CASSSDTARDPWQFF

V gene: TRBV29-1
D gene: TRBD2
CDR3 protein: CSVERAGEESDTQYF

V gene: TRBV4-3
D gene: -
CDR3 protein: CASSQDRTDPEQFF

V gene: TRBV11-2
D gene: TRBD1
CDR3 protein: CASSFNRGTEAFF

V gene: TRBV9
D gene: -
CDR3 protein: CASSAGVNTEAFF

V gene: TRBV23-1
D gene: -
CDR3 protein: CASPRRVSEKLFF

V gene: TRBV10-3
D gene: TRBD2
CDR3 protein: CAISELAGLSTDTQYF

V gene: TRBV13
D gene: -
CDR3 protein: CASSLAAVSGDTQYF

V gene: TRBV7-9
D gene: -
CDR3 protein: CASSLLGDNTGELFF

V gene: TRBV27
D gene: -
CDR3 protein: CASKEGEFYNEQFF

V gene: TRBV7-9
D gene: TRBD1
CDR3 protein: CAADTGTDDGYTF

V gene: TRBV29-1
D gene: -
CDR3 protein: CSGSGLGAWSGELFF

V gene: TRBV24-1
D gene: TRBD1
CDR3 protein: CATSDLQGPDTQYF

V gene: TRBV7-8
D gene: -
CDR3 protein: CASSLFGFRGPAKNIQYF

V gene: TRBV27
D gene: TRBD2
CDR3 protein: CASSLLLAGGVSNEQFF

V gene: TRBV7-9
D gene: -
CDR3 protein: CASSPRTLDTQYF

V gene: TRBV6-4
D gene: -
CDR3 protein: CASSQGPGYEQYF

V gene: TRBV11-2
D gene: TRBD1
CDR3 protein: CASKGARGSPLHF

V gene: TRBV2
D gene: TRBD2
CDR3 protein: CASSAGAGGYNEQFF

V gene: TRBV6-1
D gene: -
CDR3 protein: CASSEIVGGIQETQYF

V gene: TRBV29-1
D gene: TRBD2
CDR3 protein: CSVEETSRGWDEQFF

V gene: TRBV6-5
D gene: TRBD2
CDR3 protein: CASSLSGSLGNEQFF

V gene: TRBV7-9
D gene: -
CDR3 protein: CASSPGGEAFF

V gene: TRBV28
D gene: TRBD2
CDR3 protein: CASSRVLGGPTRDQETQYF

V gene: TRBV20-1
D gene: -
CDR3 protein: CSAHPMGGTYNEQFF

V gene: TRBV12-3/TRBV12-4
D gene: -
CDR3 protein: CASSLRQVEGNTIYF

V gene: TRBV6-6
D gene: TRBD2
CDR3 protein: CASSREGQYEQYF

V gene: TRBV4-1
D gene: -
CDR3 protein: CASSHDQVLGTEAFF